This TCR beta chain was sequenced for a study of cytomegalovirus exposure and HLA in healthy donors. Across the whole study: HLA-typed donors were the source of 83 million or so unique TCRs held in an early data release. The study, taken as a whole, reports: Segments of the TCR beta V type were, in most cases, productive about 87% or about 30% of the time in an earlier analysis. Researchers reported that a few CMV-associated chains were confirmed in vitro as CMV antigen-specific.

PCR amplification relied on 60 Vbeta primers (plus 13 Jbeta primers). Here immunoSEQ multiplex PCR was the method, and the copy in TCRdb shows in-frame clones only, minus some. The data contain some 90,000 clones, 76% of them singletons. From germline, CDR1 is LNHDA and CDR2 SQIVND (reference sequence). The CDR3 covers 15 residues. As for this clone: What it binds is not known. Relative to the germline gene, one junction end is altered; a read error may explain this. Other DNA sequences in the same sample also yield this CDR3.

The specimen was PBMCs. This clonotype originated in a middle-aged man in good health and CMV-seronegative. The rearrangement joins TRBV19 to TRBJ1-1, with TRBD1 matching over 9 bases. CDR3 sequence (DNA): TGCGCCAGTAGTACCCAGGGACAGGGAGTTGCTGAAGCTTTCTTT. Protein product: CASSTQGQGVAEAFF.